These 13 T cell receptor beta chains came from one sample sequenced in a study of graft-versus-host responses after intestinal transplantation. Clones were sequenced by immunoSEQ multiplex PCR, and TCRdb holds only the in-frame ones, with some missing. In the table there are under 150,000 clones, 90% to 95% of which are singletons. These receptors' targets are unknown. This material consisted of unstimulated CD4+ T cells sorted from spleen or lymph node cells, taken before intestinal transplant. All receptors come from a human donor who received an intestinal transplant.

The chain combines TRBV29-1 with TRBJ2-1; TRBD2 is a possible D gene (5 bases). Trimming left V 4 bases short and J 3 bases short, with 7 bases between. Germline assignment: CDR1 SQVTM and CDR2 ANQGSEA. CDR3 size: 12 residues. Here the CDR3 reads CSVGTSYNEQFF. CDR3 sequence (DNA): TGCAGCGTTGGAACTAGCTACAATGAGCAGTTCTTC.

The V gene is TRBV21-1, the J gene TRBJ2-7; the table's D call, TRBD2, was not checked against the DNA. TRBV21-1 is an annotated pseudogene. The CDR3 is 12 amino acids. In nucleotides, the CDR3 is TGTGCCAGCAGCAAAGCGGAGTACGAGCAGTACTTC. Encoded protein: CASSKAEYEQYF.

The chain carries TRBV21-1 and TRBJ2-1; TRBD1 is the table's D call, not checked against the DNA. TRBV21-1 is classified as a pseudogene. The CDR3 is made up of 15 amino acids. The CDR3 region has the DNA TGTGCCAGCAGGGGCCGTCTATTCACCTACAATGAGCAGTTCTTC. The encoded protein is CASRGRLFTYNEQFF.

The chain combines TRBV5-1 with TRBJ2-1; 12 positions agree with TRBD2. V was pared by 4 bases and J by 2 bases, with 7 bases of the junction left unmatched. The CDR3 runs 17 residues. CDR1 and CDR2 from the germline V gene are SGHRS and YFSETQ. The CDR3 nucleotides are TGCGCCAGCAGCCCTACGACTAGCGGGAGTCCCTACAATGAGCAGTTCTTC. Protein sequence: CASSPTTSGSPYNEQFF.

This clone was seen a few times. The rearrangement links TRBV5-4 to TRBJ2-5, with D uncertain. The CDR3 is 11 amino acids. In germline, CDR1 is SGHNT, CDR2 YYREEE (reference sequence). Deletions cut 3 bases from V and 1 base from J, with 1 base between. The CDR3 nucleotides read TGTGCCAGCAGCTCCCAAGAGACCCAGTACTTC. Translation: CASSSQETQYF.

The chain combines TRBV6-1 with TRBJ2-7; no clear D gene. The CDR3 length is 11 residues. CDR1 and CDR2 (germline): MNHNS, SASEGT. V lost 2 bases, J lost 6 bases, and 5 bases lay in between. CDR3 bases: TGTGCCAGCAGTGAACAAGGCGAGCAGTACTTC. Encoded protein: CASSEQGEQYF.

The chain joins TRBV4-2 to TRBJ2-1; 7 bases fit TRBD2. V lost 0 bases and J lost 2; bases outside the gene matches: 13. Germline V lookup: CDR1 LGHNA, CDR2 YNFKEQ. This CDR3 is built from 19 residues. The CDR3 loop reads CASSQDPNSSGVTYNEQFF. In DNA form, the CDR3 reads TGTGCCAGCAGCCAAGATCCCAATTCTAGCGGAGTAACCTACAATGAGCAGTTCTTC.

The rearrangement joins TRBV18 to TRBJ1-2; 8 bases fit TRBD1. This CDR3 has 14 amino acids. CDR1 and CDR2 (germline): KGHSH, LQKENI. The V segment lost 3 bases and the J segment 4 bases; nucleotides outside the gene matches: 4. CDR3 bases: TGTGCCAGCTCACCGACAGGGGCCCTCTATGGCTACACCTTC. The encoded protein is CASSPTGALYGYTF. The entire variable domain, with the rest obtained from reference TRBV18 and TRBJ1-2, is as follows: NAGVMQNPRHLVRRRGQEARLRCSPMKGHSHVYWYRQLPEEGLKFMVYLQKENIIDESGMPKERFSAEFPKEGPSILRIQQVVRGDSAAYFCASSPTGALYGYTFGSGTRLTVV.

The rearrangement links TRBV29-1 to TRBJ2-3; 8 positions agree with TRBD2. Germline V gene lookup returns CDR1 SQVTM and CDR2 ANQGSEA. The CDR3 has 16 amino acids. V shed 5 bases, J shed 0 bases, and the junction held 10 bases outside the gene matches. This CDR3 reads CSVKHLSGASTDTQYF. As DNA, the CDR3 is TGCAGCGTTAAACATCTTAGCGGGGCTAGCACAGATACGCAGTATTTT.

The chain combines TRBV11-2 with TRBJ1-4; D is unclear. V was shortened by 3 bases and J by 8 bases, with 10 bases between the two germline ends. CDR3 length equals 13 residues. The germline V gene encodes CDR1 SGHAT and CDR2 FQNNGV. CDR3 nucleotide sequence: TGTGCCAGCAGCTTCAGACGTGGGGAAAAACTGTTTTTT. Amino acid sequence: CASSFRRGEKLFF.

The chain recombines TRBV5-6 with TRBJ1-2; no clear D. This CDR3 has 12 amino acids. CDR1 and CDR2 from the germline V gene are SGHDT and YYEEEE. The V gene lost 7 bases and the J gene lost 8 bases, with 15 bases spanning the gap. The CDR3 DNA is TGTGCCAGCTCGGGGTGGGAGCGGGGCTACACCTTC. This codes for CASSGWERGYTF.

The CDR3 is CASRRGLPPYEQYF. As DNA, the CDR3 is TGTGCCAGCAGACGGGGACTGCCACCCTACGAGCAGTACTTC. The chain is built from TRBV6-5 and TRBJ2-7; maybe TRBD2 (6 bases). V was trimmed by 6 bases and J by 2 bases, leaving 14 bases between them. Germline CDR1 MNHEY, CDR2 SVGAGI. The CDR3 is 14 residues long.

The genes are TRBV7-9 and TRBJ1-2; D uncertain. V gave up 0 bases and J gave up 2 bases, with 4 bases separating them. Germline loops: CDR1 SEHNR, CDR2 FQNEAQ (reference sequence). The CDR3 loop spans 13 amino acids. The CDR3 region is CASSLAGNYGYTF. The CDR3 DNA reads TGTGCCAGCAGCTTAGCCGGGAACTATGGCTACACCTTC. The full variable domain, in which reference TRBV7-9 and TRBJ1-2 provide the parts outside the CDR3, is DTGVSQNPRHKITKRGQNVTFRCDPISEHNRLYWYRQTLGQGPEFLTYFQNEAQLEKSRLLSDRFSAERPKGSFSTLEIQRTEQGDSAMYLCASSLAGNYGYTFGSGTRLTVV.